Listed here are 12 T cell receptor beta chains from one sample, sequenced in a study of shared clonotypes between healthy human individuals. Clones were sequenced by immunoSEQ multiplex PCR, and TCRdb holds only the in-frame ones, with some missing. The table shows 2 million or so clones, with roughly 96% occurring only once. Specimen: naive CD4+ T cells sorted from blood. As to subset: CD45RA+ positively selected. The receptors come from a man aged 18-30 years in good health.

The chain uses TRBV4-1 and TRBJ2-7; D is unresolved. Germline CDR1 reads MGHRA; CDR2 reads YSYEKL. CDR3 length equals 13 residues. V was cut by 1 base and J by 4 bases, with 8 bases left in between. CDR3 in DNA: TGCGCCAGCAGCCAAGGGGTCGTATACGAGCAGTACTTC. It translates to CASSQGVVYEQYF.

DNA for the CDR3: TGTGCCAGCAGATCCACAGGGAGGGGAGAAAAACTGTTTTTT. Residues: CASRSTGRGEKLFF. J is TRBJ1-4 and V is TRBV6-1; tentative D call: TRBD1 (6 bases). The length of the CDR3 is 14 residues. Germline V gene lookup returns CDR1 MNHNS and CDR2 SASEGT. Between the trimmed V and J ends, which lost 6 bases and 8 bases, there was a span of 16 bases.

This clone was detected only once. The genes are TRBV7-9 and TRBJ1-1; no clear D gene. Germline V gives CDR1 SEHNR, CDR2 FQNEAQ (reference sequence). V was clipped by 2 bases and J by 1 base, with 8 bases between them. The CDR3 spans 14 residues. The CDR3 is CASSLYGRNTEAFF. The CDR3 DNA reads as TGTGCCAGCAGCTTATACGGTCGGAACACTGAAGCTTTCTTT.

The J gene is TRBJ2-3, the V gene TRBV10-1; 7 bases align to TRBD1. The germline CDR1 and CDR2 sequences are WNHNN and SYGVQD (reference sequence). With 2 bases clipped from V and 2 bases from J, the junction kept 10 bases outside the gene matches. The CDR3 runs to 17 residues. The CDR3: CASSETEDRLITDTQYF. The DNA of the CDR3 is TGCGCCAGCAGTGAGACCGAGGACAGGTTAATCACAGATACGCAGTATTTT.

The genes are TRBV6-1 and TRBJ2-1; D gene ambiguous. Trimming cost V 6 bases and J 9 bases, with 18 bases left between them. The length of the CDR3 is 14 residues. CDR1 is MNHNS, CDR2 SASEGT, per germline. CDR3 loop: CASSGLRYTGEQFF. The CDR3 DNA is TGTGCCAGCAGCGGTTTAAGGTATACGGGTGAGCAGTTCTTC.

Here the CDR3 reads CASSAWVSNQPQHF. Here the CDR3 DNA reads TGTGCCAGCAGTGCCTGGGTAAGCAATCAGCCCCAGCATTTT. The chain links TRBV28 to TRBJ1-5; the D is unclear. This CDR3 has 14 residues. The germline V gene encodes CDR1 MDHEN and CDR2 SYDVKM. V dropped 5 bases and J dropped 1 base, with 9 bases sitting between them. The variable domain in full, completed from reference TRBV28 and TRBJ1-5, reads DVKVTQSSRYLVKRTGEKVFLECVQDMDHENMFWYRQDPGLGLRLIYFSYDVKMKEKGDIPEGYSVSREKKERFSLILESASTNQTSMYLCASSAWVSNQPQHFGDGTRLSIL.

The chain is built from TRBV18 and TRBJ2-1; unclear D gene. The CDR3 totals 12 residues. From germline, CDR1 is KGHSH and CDR2 LQKENI. Trimming left V 0 bases short and J 9 bases short, with 6 bases between. The chain's CDR3 is CASSPPNGEQFF. CDR3 nucleotide sequence: TGTGCCAGCTCACCACCGAACGGTGAGCAGTTCTTC.

The chain uses TRBV19 and TRBJ2-7; TRBD2 is a possible D gene (6 bases). Trimming took 3 bases from V and 2 from J, leaving 14 bases between them. Per the germline V gene, CDR1 is LNHDA and CDR2 is SQIVND (reference sequence). This CDR3 contains 15 residues. In DNA, the CDR3 is TGTGCCAGTAGTATTGCGGGACTTCCAACCTACGAGCAGTACTTC. Translating gives CASSIAGLPTYEQYF.

This clone was observed a single time. This chain uses TRBV28 with TRBJ1-1; TRBD1 aligns across 7 bases. The junction had 7 bases not matched to a gene; V was cut back by 5 bases and J by 1 base. Germline V gene lookup returns CDR1 MDHEN and CDR2 SYDVKM. The CDR3 spans 15 residues. As DNA, the CDR3 is TGTGCCAGCAGTGCGCCGACAGGGTGGAACACTGAAGCTTTCTTT. It translates to CASSAPTGWNTEAFF.

This chain links TRBV2 with TRBJ2-2, with TRBD2 matching over 7 bases. Trimming took 3 bases from V and 6 from J; bases not matched to a gene: 4. CDR3 size: 14 residues. The germline V gene encodes CDR1 SNHLY and CDR2 FYNNEI. CDR3 residues: CASSDRGRAGELFF. In DNA, the CDR3 is TGTGCCAGCAGTGATAGAGGGAGGGCCGGGGAGCTGTTTTTT. The whole variable domain, remainder taken from reference TRBV2 and TRBJ2-2, is EPEVTQTPSHQVTQMGQEVILRCVPISNHLYFYWYRQILGQKVEFLVSFYNNEISEKSEIFDDQFSVERPDGSNFTLKIRSTKLEDSAMYFCASSDRGRAGELFFGEGSRLTVL.

The gene calls are TRBV2 and TRBJ2-1; D may be TRBD2 (6 bases). Trimming pared 4 bases from V and 6 bases from J, leaving 16 bases between. CDR3 length equals 15 residues. From germline, CDR1 is SNHLY and CDR2 FYNNEI. CDR3 region: CASSVGLATVNEQFF. Here the CDR3 DNA reads TGTGCCAGCAGTGTTGGGCTAGCGACGGTCAATGAGCAGTTCTTC.

The V gene is TRBV5-1, the J gene TRBJ1-1; D ambiguous. The CDR3 is made up of 14 amino acids. V gave up 2 bases and J gave up 0 bases, with 8 bases separating them. Germline loops: CDR1 SGHRS, CDR2 YFSETQ. The CDR3 spells CASSLKALNTEAFF. CDR3 nucleotide sequence: TGCGCCAGCAGCTTAAAGGCTTTGAACACTGAAGCTTTCTTT.